This T cell receptor beta chain was sequenced for a study of T cell responses to AZD1222 COVID-19 vaccine. Study details: Timing groups of about 4 and about 12 weeks for second doses were pooled. Study-wide findings and caveats: Reportedly, nearly half of unique spike TCRs recognized epitopes outside B.1.351/B.1.1.7 mutations. The span of vaccine-associated CD4 TCRs extended across spike, with dominance at 160-218 and 743-854. The sample set comprised mostly white British donors with more females, and clonal diversity was possibly underestimated.

Remarks on this clone: Its specificity is not known.

The CDR3 extends over 18 amino acids. CDR1 LNHDA and CDR2 SQIVND come from the germline V gene (reference sequence). The V and J ends lost 2 bases and 5 bases, in that order; junction bases with no gene match: 15. Data came from immunoSEQ multiplex PCR; TCRdb stores just in-frame clones and leaves some out. Seen here are more than 100,000 clones, over 75% observed once, and the top ten hold 8.5% to 10%. This sample comprised peripheral blood, obtained on day 0 of AZD1222 vaccination. V gene TRBV19 combines with J gene TRBJ2-3, with 8 bases aligning to TRBD1. This TCR was recovered from an adult in good health. CDR3 nucleotides: TGTGCCAGTAGTATATACCTCCTACCGGGACAGGACCAAGATACGCAGTATTTT. It yields the protein CASSIYLLPGQDQDTQYF.